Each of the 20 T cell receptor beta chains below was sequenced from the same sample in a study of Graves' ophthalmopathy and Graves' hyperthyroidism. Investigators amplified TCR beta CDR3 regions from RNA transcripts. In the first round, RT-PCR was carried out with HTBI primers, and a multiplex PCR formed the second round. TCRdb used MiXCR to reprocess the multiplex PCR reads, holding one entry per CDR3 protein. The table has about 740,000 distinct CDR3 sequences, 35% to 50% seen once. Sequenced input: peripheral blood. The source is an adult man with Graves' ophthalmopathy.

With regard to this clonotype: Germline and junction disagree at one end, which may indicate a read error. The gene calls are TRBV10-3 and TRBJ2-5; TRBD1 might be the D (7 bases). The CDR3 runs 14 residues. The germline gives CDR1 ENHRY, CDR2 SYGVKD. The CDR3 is CAISGGQGGEAQYF. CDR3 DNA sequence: TGTGCCATCAGTGGGGGGCAGGGGGGAGAGGCCCAGTACTTC.

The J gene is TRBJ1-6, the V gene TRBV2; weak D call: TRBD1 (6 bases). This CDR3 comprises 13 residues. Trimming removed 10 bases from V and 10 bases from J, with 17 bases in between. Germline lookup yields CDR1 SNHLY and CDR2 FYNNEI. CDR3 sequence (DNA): TGTGCCAAGGCAGGGACATCCCCATCACCCCTCCACTTT. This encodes CAKAGTSPSPLHF.

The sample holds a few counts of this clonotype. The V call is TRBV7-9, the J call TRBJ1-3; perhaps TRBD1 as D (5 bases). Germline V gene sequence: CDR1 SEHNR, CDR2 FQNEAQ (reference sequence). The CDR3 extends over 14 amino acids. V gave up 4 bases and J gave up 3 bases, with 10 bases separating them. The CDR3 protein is CASSSGGVGNTIYF. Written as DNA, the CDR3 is TGTGCCAGCAGCTCTGGGGGGGTTGGAAACACCATATATTTT.

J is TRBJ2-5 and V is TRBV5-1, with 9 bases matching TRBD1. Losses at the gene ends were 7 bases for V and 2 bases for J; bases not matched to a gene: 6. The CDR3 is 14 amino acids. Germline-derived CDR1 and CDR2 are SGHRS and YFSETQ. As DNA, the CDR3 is TGCGCCAGCCGCCAACAGGGGGCTCAAGAGACCCAGTACTTC. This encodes CASRQQGAQETQYF.

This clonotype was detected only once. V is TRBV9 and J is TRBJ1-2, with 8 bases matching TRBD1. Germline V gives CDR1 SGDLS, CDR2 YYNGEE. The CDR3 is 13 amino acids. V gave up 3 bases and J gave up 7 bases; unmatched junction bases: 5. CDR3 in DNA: TGTGCCAGCAGCGCCCCACAGGGGGGTGGCTACACCTTC. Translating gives CASSAPQGGGYTF.

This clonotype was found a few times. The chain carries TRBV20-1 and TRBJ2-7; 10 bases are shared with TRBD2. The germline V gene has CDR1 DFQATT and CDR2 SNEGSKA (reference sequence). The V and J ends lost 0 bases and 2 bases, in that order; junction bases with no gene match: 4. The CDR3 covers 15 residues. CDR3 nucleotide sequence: TGCAGTGCTAGAGATCTAACTAGCGGGACCTACGAGCAGTACTTC. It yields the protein CSARDLTSGTYEQYF.

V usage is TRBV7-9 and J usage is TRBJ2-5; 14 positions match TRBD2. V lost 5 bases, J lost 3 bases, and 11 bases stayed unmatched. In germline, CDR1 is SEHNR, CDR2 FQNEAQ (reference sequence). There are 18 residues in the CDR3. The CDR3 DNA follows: TGTGCCAGCAGCCAAGACGAAGCGGGACTAGCGGGGGAAGAGACCCAGTACTTC. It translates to CASSQDEAGLAGEETQYF.

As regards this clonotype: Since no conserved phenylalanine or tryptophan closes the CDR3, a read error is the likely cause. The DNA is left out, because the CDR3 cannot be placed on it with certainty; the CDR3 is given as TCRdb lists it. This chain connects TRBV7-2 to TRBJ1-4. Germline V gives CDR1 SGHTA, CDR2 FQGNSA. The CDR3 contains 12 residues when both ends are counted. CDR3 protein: CASSLGPGEDHY.

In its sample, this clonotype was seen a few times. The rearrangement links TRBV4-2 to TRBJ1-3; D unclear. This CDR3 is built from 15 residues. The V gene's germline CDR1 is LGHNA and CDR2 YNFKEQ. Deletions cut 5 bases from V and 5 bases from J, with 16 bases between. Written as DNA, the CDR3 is TGTGCCAGCAGCTTGGATCCGGGATCGAGAAACACCATATATTTT. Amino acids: CASSLDPGSRNTIYF.

CDR3 region: CASSLGLGTGEETQYF. The CDR3 DNA is TGTGCCAGCAGCTTGGGACTAGGGACAGGAGAAGAGACCCAGTACTTC. The chain uses TRBV7-9 and TRBJ2-5; either TRBD1 or TRBD2 may supply D (8 bases each). The germline V gene has CDR1 SEHNR and CDR2 FQNEAQ (reference sequence). This CDR3 contains 16 residues. V dropped 3 bases and J dropped 3 bases, with 17 bases sitting between them.

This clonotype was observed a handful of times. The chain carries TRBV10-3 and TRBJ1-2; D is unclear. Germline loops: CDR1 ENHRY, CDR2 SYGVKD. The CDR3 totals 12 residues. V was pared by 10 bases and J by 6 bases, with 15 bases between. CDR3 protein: CASSTLRDGYTF. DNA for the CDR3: TGTGCCAGCTCAACCCTGAGGGATGGCTACACCTTC.

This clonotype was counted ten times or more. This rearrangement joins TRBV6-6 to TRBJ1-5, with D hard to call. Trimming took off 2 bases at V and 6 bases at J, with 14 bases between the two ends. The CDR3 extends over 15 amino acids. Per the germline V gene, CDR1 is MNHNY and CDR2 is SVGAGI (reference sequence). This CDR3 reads CASSYGNSRAQPQHF. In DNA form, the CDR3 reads TGTGCCAGCAGTTACGGAAACTCGCGGGCTCAGCCCCAGCATTTT.

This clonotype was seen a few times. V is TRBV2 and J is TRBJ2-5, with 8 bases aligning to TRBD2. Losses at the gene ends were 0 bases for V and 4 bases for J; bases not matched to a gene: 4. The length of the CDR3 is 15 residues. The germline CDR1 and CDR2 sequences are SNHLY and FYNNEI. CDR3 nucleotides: TGTGCCAGCAGTGAAGCGCGCGGGGGGCGAGAGACCCAGTACTTC. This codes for CASSEARGGRETQYF.

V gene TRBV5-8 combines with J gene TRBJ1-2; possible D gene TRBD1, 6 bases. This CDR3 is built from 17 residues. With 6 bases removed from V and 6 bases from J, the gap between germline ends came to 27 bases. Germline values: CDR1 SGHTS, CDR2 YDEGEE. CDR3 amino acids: CASTTTLSRTAANGYTF. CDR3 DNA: TGTGCCAGCACTACCACCCTTTCCAGGACAGCAGCGAATGGCTACACCTTC.

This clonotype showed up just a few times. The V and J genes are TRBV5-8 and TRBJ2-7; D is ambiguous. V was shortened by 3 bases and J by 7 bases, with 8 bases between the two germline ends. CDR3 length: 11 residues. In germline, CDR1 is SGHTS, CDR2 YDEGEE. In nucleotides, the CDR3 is TGTGCCAGCAGCTCGCAGTGGGAGCAGTACTTC. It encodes CASSSQWEQYF.

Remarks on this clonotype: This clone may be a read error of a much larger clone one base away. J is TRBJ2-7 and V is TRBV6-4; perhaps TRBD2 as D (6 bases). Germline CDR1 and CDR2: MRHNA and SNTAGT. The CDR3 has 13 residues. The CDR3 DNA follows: TGTGCCAGCAGTGACTCGATGGAGGGCGAGCAGCACTTC. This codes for CASSDSMEGEQHF.

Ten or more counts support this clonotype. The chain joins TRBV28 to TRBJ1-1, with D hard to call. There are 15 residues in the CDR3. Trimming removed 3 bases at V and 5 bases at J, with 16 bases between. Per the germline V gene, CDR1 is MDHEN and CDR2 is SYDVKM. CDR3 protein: CASSLWKGGPTEAFF. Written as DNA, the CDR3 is TGTGCCAGCAGTTTGTGGAAGGGAGGGCCAACTGAAGCTTTCTTT.

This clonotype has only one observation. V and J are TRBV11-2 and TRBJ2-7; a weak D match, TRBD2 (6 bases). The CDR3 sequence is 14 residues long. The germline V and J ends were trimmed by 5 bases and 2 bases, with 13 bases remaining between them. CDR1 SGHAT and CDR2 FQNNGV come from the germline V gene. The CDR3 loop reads CASSALGGTYEQYF. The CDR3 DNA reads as TGTGCCAGCAGCGCGCTCGGGGGTACCTACGAGCAGTACTTC.

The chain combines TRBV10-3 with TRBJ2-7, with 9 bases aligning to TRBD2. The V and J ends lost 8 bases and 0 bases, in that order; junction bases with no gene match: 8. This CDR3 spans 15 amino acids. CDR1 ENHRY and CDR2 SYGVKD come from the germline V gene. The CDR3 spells CAIARLADSSYEQYF. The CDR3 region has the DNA TGTGCCATCGCGCGACTAGCGGATAGCTCCTACGAGCAGTACTTC.

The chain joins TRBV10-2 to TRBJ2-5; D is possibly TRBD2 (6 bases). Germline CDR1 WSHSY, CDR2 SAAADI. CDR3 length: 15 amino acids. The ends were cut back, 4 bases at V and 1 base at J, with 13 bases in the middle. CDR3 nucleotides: TGCGCCAGCAGTGTTGGGACTCTACGCCAAGAGACCCAGTACTTC. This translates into CASSVGTLRQETQYF.